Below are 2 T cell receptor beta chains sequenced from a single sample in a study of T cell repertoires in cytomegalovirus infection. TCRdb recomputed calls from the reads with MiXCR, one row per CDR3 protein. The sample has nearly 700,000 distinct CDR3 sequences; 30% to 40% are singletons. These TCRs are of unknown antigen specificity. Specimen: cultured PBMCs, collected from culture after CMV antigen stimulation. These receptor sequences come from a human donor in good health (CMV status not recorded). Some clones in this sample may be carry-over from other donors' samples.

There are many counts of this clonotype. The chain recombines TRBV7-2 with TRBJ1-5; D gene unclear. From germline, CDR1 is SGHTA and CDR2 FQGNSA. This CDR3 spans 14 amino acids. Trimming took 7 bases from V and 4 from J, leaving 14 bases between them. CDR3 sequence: CASTTAGVNQPQHF. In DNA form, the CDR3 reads TGTGCCAGCACCACGGCCGGGGTAAATCAGCCCCAGCATTTT.

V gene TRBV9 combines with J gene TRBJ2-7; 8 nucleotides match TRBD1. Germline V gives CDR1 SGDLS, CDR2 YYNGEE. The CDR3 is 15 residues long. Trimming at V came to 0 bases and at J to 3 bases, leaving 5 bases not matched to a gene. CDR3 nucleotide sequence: TGTGCCAGCAGCGTAGGGGACAGGATCCTCTACGAGCAGTACTTC. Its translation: CASSVGDRILYEQYF. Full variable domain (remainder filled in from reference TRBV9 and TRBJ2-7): DSGVTQTPKHLITATGQRVTLRCSPRSGDLSVYWYQQSLDQGLQFLIQYYNGEERAKGNILERFSAQQFPDLHSELNLSSLELGDSALYFCASSVGDRILYEQYFGPGTRLTVT.